This T cell receptor (beta chain) comes out of a study of regulatory T cells in long-lasting Graves disease. Study-wide context: Newly diagnosed Graves' patients took antithyroid drugs under 3 months.

Stated time point: newly diagnosed GD, antithyroid drugs for less than 3 months. The TCR library was made from RNA extracted from PBMCs. This clonotype was found many times. Antigen unknown. The CDR3 contains 12 residues. Germline CDR1 and CDR2: SQVTM and ANQGSEA. Trimming shortened V by 5 bases and J by 4 bases, and 11 bases separated the two germline ends. To make TCR beta libraries, researchers used iRepertoire HTBI primers and Arm-PCR of CDR3 regions. MiXCR was run by TCRdb on the multiplex PCR reads, yielding one entry per CDR3 protein. In the table there are around 330,000 distinct CDR3 sequences, about a sixth of which are singletons. Study conclusions and caveats: In persistent patients, shared public clonotypes (under 3,000) outnumbered those in new patients (almost 1,000). Those with persistent Graves' had less TCR diversity than newly diagnosed patients. Among samples with persistent disease, TRBV28, TRBJ1-2 and TRBJ2-5 were favored.

This receptor was obtained from a female donor with Graves disease. The sample was peripheral blood mononuclear cells (PBMCs), taken at new diagnosis, from a patient treated with antithyroid drugs. The rearrangement uses TRBV29-1 and TRBJ1-1; unclear D gene. The CDR3 here is CSVQMRATEAFF. CDR3 DNA: TGCAGCGTTCAAATGAGGGCCACTGAAGCTTTCTTT.